This T cell receptor beta chain was sequenced during a study of shared clonotypes between healthy human individuals. CDR1 LGHNA and CDR2 YSLEER come from the germline V gene. The CDR3 is made up of 13 amino acids. V lost 2 bases to trimming and J lost 5 bases, with 10 bases between them. Terminally differentiated effector memory CD45RA+ cells were excluded by CCR7 positive selection of CD45RO-negative cells. The assay was immunoSEQ multiplex PCR, and TCRdb's table has in-frame clones only and misses some. Of over 800,000 clones in the sample, 92% were seen once. The receptor comes from a man aged 30 to 45 in good health. Source material: naive CD8+ T cells sorted from blood. The chain combines TRBV4-3 with TRBJ2-7; D is possibly TRBD2 (6 bases). Here the CDR3 DNA reads TGCGCCAGCAGCCAATGGAGGAGGGACGAGCAGTACTTC. Its protein is CASSQWRRDEQYF.